This T cell receptor (beta chain) is from a study of OX40 agonist ivuxolimab in advanced cancers. The CDR3 length is 15 residues. The J segment lost 3 bases and the V segment lost 5 bases, leaving 6 bases of the junction unmatched. CDR1 GTSNPN and CDR2 SVGIG come from the germline V gene (reference sequence). The protocol was immunoSEQ multiplex PCR, while the TCRdb copy is restricted to in-frame clones and leaves out a portion. The table has 95,000 to 150,000 clones, 85% to 95% seen once. The sequence was collected from an adult with an advanced solid tumor such as melanoma, head and neck, liver or kidney cancer. The V gene is TRBV30, the J gene TRBJ2-1; 11 bases are shared with TRBD2. This material consisted of CD4+ or CD8+ T cells sorted from blood, taken in a trial of the OX40 agonist ivuxolimab. The CDR3 DNA is TGTGCCTGGTTAATGACTAGCGGGGACTACAATGAGCAGTTCTTC. Translated: CAWLMTSGDYNEQFF.